Following are 27 T cell receptor beta chains from one sample sequenced in a study of OX40 agonist ivuxolimab in advanced cancers. Data came from immunoSEQ multiplex PCR; TCRdb stores just in-frame clones and leaves some out. Seen here are tens of thousands of clones, roughly 83% observed once, and the top ten hold over 30%. The specimen was CD4+ or CD8+ T cells sorted from blood, collected in a trial of the OX40 agonist ivuxolimab. All receptors derive from an adult with an advanced solid tumor such as melanoma, head and neck, liver or kidney cancer.

CDR3 bases: TGTGCCATCAGTGATTTAGGCGGAGGTAACTATGGCTACACCTTC. Translating it yields CAISDLGGGNYGYTF. The V and J genes are TRBV10-3 and TRBJ1-2; D is unclear. The V gene's germline CDR1 is ENHRY and CDR2 SYGVKD. The CDR3 totals 15 residues. Between the trimmed V and J ends, which lost 3 bases and 1 base, there was a span of 12 bases.

V usage is TRBV6-5 and J usage is TRBJ1-2, with D uncertain. The CDR3 consists of 13 residues. Germline CDR1 and CDR2: MNHEY and SVGAGI. The ends were cut back, 6 bases at V and 1 base at J, with 9 bases in the middle. The CDR3 bases are TGTGCCAGCAGCCCCGTGGGTAACTATGGCTACACCTTC. The encoded protein is CASSPVGNYGYTF.

The chain combines TRBV13 with TRBJ2-3, with TRBD2 as a possible D gene (6 bases). Germline V gene data show CDR1 as PRHDT and CDR2 as FYEKMQ (reference sequence). The germline V and J ends were trimmed by 4 bases and 6 bases, with 20 bases remaining between them. This CDR3 comprises 16 residues. The CDR3 DNA reads TGTGCCAGCAGCTCCTCGGGCGAGCGGGTGACGGATACGCAGTATTTT. Translating it yields CASSSSGERVTDTQYF.

V is TRBV19 and J is TRBJ2-5; the D gene is possibly TRBD1 (6 bases). The V gene's germline CDR1 is LNHDA and CDR2 SQIVND (reference sequence). Trimming cost V 0 bases and J 4 bases, with 15 bases left between them. This CDR3 contains 16 residues. This CDR3 reads CASSIDPTGFVETQYF. The CDR3 nucleotides read TGTGCCAGTAGTATAGACCCCACAGGGTTCGTAGAGACCCAGTACTTC.

The V gene is TRBV19, the J gene TRBJ1-2; D not certain. The CDR3 sequence is 14 residues long. Germline V gene data show CDR1 as LNHDA and CDR2 as SQIVND (reference sequence). V gave up 5 bases and J gave up 5 bases, with 15 bases separating them. CDR3 in amino acids: CASSPLEGLYGYTF. As DNA, the CDR3 is TGTGCCAGTAGTCCGCTTGAAGGACTATATGGCTACACCTTC.

This clone was detected only once. V usage is TRBV18 and J usage is TRBJ1-4, with no clear D. The length of the CDR3 is 13 residues. Trimming stripped 1 base from V and 4 bases from J, with 4 bases between. Germline CDR1 KGHSH, CDR2 LQKENI. CDR3 nucleotides: TGTGCCAGCTCACCACGACGTAATGAAAAACTGTTTTTT. Translating gives CASSPRRNEKLFF. Full variable domain (outside the CDR3, taken from reference TRBV18 and TRBJ1-4): NAGVMQNPRHLVRRRGQEARLRCSPMKGHSHVYWYRQLPEEGLKFMVYLQKENIIDESGMPKERFSAEFPKEGPSILRIQQVVRGDSAAYFCASSPRRNEKLFFGSGTQLSVL.

DNA of the CDR3: TGTGCCAGCAGTTACCTTCGGACAGGGATAGACTACGAGCAGTACTTC. Residues: CASSYLRTGIDYEQYF. This chain joins TRBV6-6 and TRBJ2-7; 8 bases are shared with TRBD1. The length of the CDR3 is 16 residues. Germline loops: CDR1 MNHNY, CDR2 SVGAGI (reference sequence). V shed 2 bases and J 3 bases; nucleotides not matched to a gene: 9.

The chain is built from TRBV29-1 and TRBJ2-3; D is unclear. The V and J ends lost 7 bases and 2 bases respectively, with 7 bases between them. Germline V gene sequence: CDR1 SQVTM, CDR2 ANQGSEA. This CDR3 comprises 11 residues. CDR3 in DNA: TGCAGCGGCCTAGACACAGATACGCAGTATTTT. Amino acid sequence: CSGLDTDTQYF.

V usage is TRBV9 and J usage is TRBJ2-5, with a weak D call TRBD2 (5 bases). The germline V gene has CDR1 SGDLS and CDR2 YYNGEE. The CDR3 is made up of 17 amino acids. V lost 4 bases, J lost 0 bases, and 19 bases lay in between. The CDR3: CASSPTGSGPYQETQYF. The DNA for the CDR3 is TGTGCCAGCAGCCCCACGGGGAGTGGGCCGTACCAAGAGACCCAGTACTTC.

The CDR3 region has the DNA TGTGCCAGCAGCCCCGAGGCAGTCAGCTCCTATAATTCACCCCTCCACTTT. This codes for CASSPEAVSSYNSPLHF. V gene TRBV9 combines with J gene TRBJ1-6; D ambiguous. The germline CDR1 and CDR2 sequences are SGDLS and YYNGEE. The CDR3 loop spans 17 amino acids. Trimming stripped 4 bases from V and 0 bases from J, with 14 bases between.

This clone came up a few times. The V and J genes are TRBV5-1 and TRBJ2-3; D gene ambiguous. This CDR3 comprises 16 residues. The germline gives CDR1 SGHRS, CDR2 YFSETQ. With 5 bases removed from V and 5 bases from J, the gap between germline ends came to 21 bases. DNA for the CDR3: TGCGCCAGCAGTACCGAGGCGGCCACCACGGGAGATACGCAGTATTTT. This sequence encodes CASSTEAATTGDTQYF.

The chain links TRBV5-4 to TRBJ1-2; TRBD1 agrees at 10 bases. This CDR3 has 16 residues. V gave up 3 bases and J gave up 4 bases; unmatched junction bases: 9. The germline V gene has CDR1 SGHNT and CDR2 YYREEE (reference sequence). In nucleotides, the CDR3 is TGTGCCAGCAGCTCCGTGACAGGGGGCGCACCCTATGGCTACACCTTC. Translation gives CASSSVTGGAPYGYTF.

V is TRBV27 and J is TRBJ2-7, with D hard to call. V was shortened by 3 bases and J by 2 bases, with 11 bases between the two germline ends. The germline V gene has CDR1 MNHEY and CDR2 SMNVEV (reference sequence). The CDR3 length is 14 residues. CDR3 in amino acids: CASSLRSPAYEQYF. The DNA of the CDR3 is TGTGCCAGCAGTTTGAGGAGCCCGGCCTACGAGCAGTACTTC.

The chain recombines TRBV27 with TRBJ2-7, with D possibly TRBD1 on 5 matching bases. Between the trimmed V and J ends, which lost 6 bases and 6 bases, there was a span of 15 bases. The CDR3 runs to 13 residues. The germline V gene has CDR1 MNHEY and CDR2 SMNVEV (reference sequence). CDR3 bases: TGTGCCAGCAGCCTTTCCAGACAGATCGAGCAGTACTTC. It translates to CASSLSRQIEQYF.

The chain recombines TRBV9 with TRBJ2-1, with D perhaps being TRBD1 or TRBD2 (6 bases each). The CDR3 covers 15 residues. Germline V gene lookup returns CDR1 SGDLS and CDR2 YYNGEE. Trimming took 3 bases from V and 4 from J, leaving 14 bases between them. This CDR3 reads CASSGPRGEYNEQFF. In DNA, the CDR3 is TGTGCCAGCAGCGGGCCGAGGGGGGAATACAATGAGCAGTTCTTC.

J is TRBJ2-7 and V is TRBV2, with TRBD1 as a possible D gene (6 bases). This CDR3 contains 15 residues. Trimming removed 7 bases from V and 2 bases from J, with 18 bases in between. CDR1 is SNHLY and CDR2 is FYNNEI in the germline V gene. Here the CDR3 reads CASIEGPGTPYEQYF. CDR3 nucleotide sequence: TGTGCCAGCATAGAAGGGCCGGGGACACCCTACGAGCAGTACTTC.

This clone was seen a single time. V is TRBV11-2 and J is TRBJ1-4, with 10 positions matching TRBD1. Germline values: CDR1 SGHAT, CDR2 FQNNGV. CDR3 size: 17 residues. V lost 2 bases, J lost 7 bases, and 10 bases stayed unmatched. The CDR3 DNA reads as TGTGCCAGCAGCTTAATGCCGGGACAGGGGAGTCGTGAAAAACTGTTTTTT. Encoded protein: CASSLMPGQGSREKLFF.

The chain couples TRBV30 to TRBJ2-7, with TRBD1 matching 9 bases. Germline CDR1 is GTSNPN and CDR2 is SVGIG (reference sequence). Trimming cost V 5 bases and J 3 bases; bases outside gene matches: 11. The CDR3 has 15 amino acids. The CDR3 DNA follows: TGTGCCTGGGGGGGACTCGGGACAGGGCACTACGAGCAGTACTTC. This gives the protein CAWGGLGTGHYEQYF.

The chain uses TRBV13 and TRBJ1-1, with D perhaps matching TRBD1 (5 bases). V dropped 6 bases and J dropped 0 bases, with 14 bases sitting between them. Germline V gene lookup returns CDR1 PRHDT and CDR2 FYEKMQ (reference sequence). The CDR3 covers 15 residues. CDR3: CASRLIGGMNTEAFF. The CDR3 region has the DNA TGTGCCAGCAGACTGATCGGGGGGATGAACACTGAAGCTTTCTTT.

This rearrangement joins TRBV4-2 to TRBJ2-7; D is undetermined. This CDR3 comprises 15 residues. With 1 base removed from V and 2 bases from J, the gap between germline ends came to 12 bases. Germline CDR1 reads LGHNA; CDR2 reads YNFKEQ. CDR3 sequence (DNA): TGTGCCAGCAGCCAAGTCATGACGGAAGCCTACGAGCAGTACTTC. It yields the protein CASSQVMTEAYEQYF.

The chain combines TRBV7-2 with TRBJ2-7; D might be TRBD1 (6 bases). The germline V gene encodes CDR1 SGHTA and CDR2 FQGNSA. This CDR3 contains 15 residues. The V end lost 6 bases, the J end lost 3 bases, and 18 bases lay between the germline ends. This chain's CDR3 is CASRWGQGPYYEQYF. The CDR3 DNA reads as TGTGCCAGCAGATGGGGGCAGGGCCCCTACTACGAGCAGTACTTC.

V usage is TRBV6-1 and J usage is TRBJ2-5, with 9 positions matching TRBD2. Trimming at V came to 3 bases and at J to 2 bases, leaving 4 bases not matched to a gene. CDR1 and CDR2 (germline): MNHNS, SASEGT. CDR3 length: 15 residues. DNA of the CDR3: TGTGCCAGCAGTGAGAAGCGGGGGGCACAAGAGACCCAGTACTTC. It translates to CASSEKRGAQETQYF.

The V gene is TRBV25-1, the J gene TRBJ2-3; the D gene is possibly TRBD1 (6 bases). The V gene lost 3 bases and the J gene lost 3 bases, with 16 bases spanning the gap. This CDR3 region has 16 residues. CDR1 and CDR2 (germline): MGHDK, SYGVNS. This chain's CDR3 is CASSDRGTSETDTQYF. DNA for the CDR3: TGTGCCAGCAGTGACCGAGGGACAAGTGAGACAGATACGCAGTATTTT.

V gene TRBV29-1 combines with J gene TRBJ1-4; D is unclear. Germline loops: CDR1 SQVTM, CDR2 ANQGSEA. The V and J ends lost 4 bases and 6 bases respectively, with 12 bases between them. The CDR3 consists of 13 residues. This chain's CDR3 is CSVATGLDEKLFF. For the CDR3, the DNA is TGCAGCGTTGCAACGGGTCTGGATGAAAAACTGTTTTTT.

The chain couples TRBV11-2 to TRBJ1-4; 9 bases align to TRBD1. Trimming cost V 11 bases and J 5 bases; bases outside gene matches: 6. The V gene's germline CDR1 is SGHAT and CDR2 FQNNGV. The CDR3 loop spans 13 amino acids. The CDR3 is CAAAGTGNEKLFF. The CDR3 DNA is TGTGCCGCCGCCGGGACAGGGAATGAAAAACTGTTTTTT. The full variable domain, rest sourced from reference TRBV11-2 and TRBJ1-4, is EAGVAQSPRYKIIEKRQSVAFWCNPISGHATLYWYQQILGQGPKLLIQFQNNGVVDDSQLPKDRFSAERLKGVDSTLKIQPAKLEDSAVYLCAAAGTGNEKLFFGSGTQLSVL.

V usage is TRBV7-9 and J usage is TRBJ2-5; D gene uncertain. The CDR3 consists of 14 residues. Trimming removed 1 base at V and 5 bases at J, with 11 bases between. Germline V gene lookup returns CDR1 SEHNR and CDR2 FQNEAQ (reference sequence). In DNA, the CDR3 is TGTGCCAGCAGCTTAGTGGGCCTTAAGGAGACCCAGTACTTC. As protein: CASSLVGLKETQYF.

V and J are TRBV11-2 and TRBJ2-5; D is perhaps TRBD1 (6 bases). CDR1 is SGHAT, CDR2 FQNNGV, per germline. V gave up 1 base and J gave up 4 bases, with 13 bases separating them. The CDR3 runs 15 residues. CDR3 sequence (DNA): TGTGCCAGCAGCTTAGGTACAGGGCGGGTAGAGACCCAGTACTTC. It yields the protein CASSLGTGRVETQYF.